This paragraph reports one T cell receptor (beta chain). V shed 6 bases and J 6 bases; nucleotides not matched to a gene: 6. CDR1 is SNHLY and CDR2 is FYNNEI in the germline V gene. CDR3 length: 13 amino acids. This entry is derived from a study of blood T cell repertoires in COVID-19. Study context: The United States, Italy and Spain supplied acute and convalescent COVID-19 samples. T cells, B-cell-depleted T cells, or PBMCs provided the cDNA or gDNA that served as material.

The authors' processing: Amplification from reference gene primers served as the basis for estimated nucleated cell counts. This table comes from immunoSEQ multiplex PCR, and its TCRdb copy is limited to in-frame clones, with some not included. Clone size and V and J calls were adopted from that table, with D and trimming inferred from the DNA. Found here are approximately 77,000 clones, 86% of them singletons; the top ten hold less than 2.5%. This clonotype was obtained from a man aged 25-45 years with acute or convalescent COVID-19. Sequences were obtained from peripheral blood. V is TRBV2 and J is TRBJ1-2, with 8 bases aligning to TRBD1. CDR3 coding DNA: TGTGCCAGCAGGCCGGACAGGGCGGATGGCTACACCTTC. Amino acids: CASRPDRADGYTF.